Shown below are 7 T cell receptor beta chains from a single sample sequenced in a study of blood T cell repertoires in COVID-19. TCRdb's copy holds only in-frame clones and misses some; the assay was immunoSEQ multiplex PCR. Of around 120,000 clones in the sample, about nine tenths were seen once. Sequencing was done on a sample of peripheral blood. Every receptor here comes from a man aged 45-65 years with active COVID-19.

This sequence joins TRBV4-1 and TRBJ2-3; D remains ambiguous. V shed 3 bases and J shed 2 bases, with 3 bases lying between them. The CDR3 covers 12 residues. CDR1 and CDR2 (germline): MGHRA, YSYEKL. For the CDR3, the DNA is TGCGCCAGCAGCCACATCACAGATACGCAGTATTTT. Protein product: CASSHITDTQYF.

J is TRBJ2-5 and V is TRBV10-3; 7 bases agree with TRBD1. The V gene end was trimmed by 6 bases and the J gene end by 2 bases; junction bases not matched to a gene: 3. CDR1 is ENHRY and CDR2 is SYGVKD in the germline V gene. This CDR3 spans 13 amino acids. This chain's CDR3 is CAISGQVQETQYF. The CDR3, as DNA: TGTGCCATCAGCGGACAGGTACAAGAGACCCAGTACTTC.

The chain combines TRBV7-9 with TRBJ2-7; 7 bases match TRBD1. The germline V gene encodes CDR1 SEHNR and CDR2 FQNEAQ (reference sequence). J gave up 6 bases and V 0 bases, and 5 bases lay outside the gene matches. The CDR3 covers 14 residues. CDR3 DNA: TGTGCCAGCAGCTTAGCGAGGGGGCCCAGCGAGCAGTACTTC. The encoded protein is CASSLARGPSEQYF.

The chain couples TRBV2 to TRBJ2-7; 9 positions match TRBD1. Germline CDR1 SNHLY, CDR2 FYNNEI. J was trimmed by 6 bases and V by 6 bases; bases with no gene match: 9. The CDR3 sequence is 14 residues long. CDR3 in DNA: TGTGCCAGCAGCGGACCGGGACAGGGAGGCGAGCAGTACTTC. Amino acid sequence: CASSGPGQGGEQYF.

J is TRBJ1-1 and V is TRBV6-1; 11 positions agree with TRBD1. This CDR3 contains 16 residues. Per the germline V gene, CDR1 is MNHNS and CDR2 is SASEGT. V lost 3 bases to trimming and J lost 0 bases; unmatched junction nucleotides: 3. The CDR3 DNA reads as TGTGCCAGCAGTGAGGACAGGGGGCGGGTGAACACTGAAGCTTTCTTT. This translates into CASSEDRGRVNTEAFF.

V gene TRBV7-8 combines with J gene TRBJ1-1, with 8 nucleotides matching TRBD1. V was clipped by 0 bases and J by 11 bases; unmatched bases: 14. Germline V CDR1 and CDR2: SGHVS, FQNEAQ. CDR3 length: 16 residues. This chain's CDR3 is CASSLAFRGRTFRAFF. CDR3 coding DNA: TGTGCCAGCAGCTTAGCGTTCAGGGGGCGGACTTTTAGGGCTTTCTTT.

J is TRBJ2-6 and V is TRBV7-9, with D hard to call. Germline-derived CDR1 and CDR2 are SEHNR and FQNEAQ (reference sequence). Trimming left V 9 bases short and J 2 bases short, with 17 bases between. The CDR3 consists of 16 residues. Written as DNA, the CDR3 is TGTGCCAGTGCCGGGTCCACCCTACCTGGGGCCAACGTCCTGACTTTC. It is translated as CASAGSTLPGANVLTF.